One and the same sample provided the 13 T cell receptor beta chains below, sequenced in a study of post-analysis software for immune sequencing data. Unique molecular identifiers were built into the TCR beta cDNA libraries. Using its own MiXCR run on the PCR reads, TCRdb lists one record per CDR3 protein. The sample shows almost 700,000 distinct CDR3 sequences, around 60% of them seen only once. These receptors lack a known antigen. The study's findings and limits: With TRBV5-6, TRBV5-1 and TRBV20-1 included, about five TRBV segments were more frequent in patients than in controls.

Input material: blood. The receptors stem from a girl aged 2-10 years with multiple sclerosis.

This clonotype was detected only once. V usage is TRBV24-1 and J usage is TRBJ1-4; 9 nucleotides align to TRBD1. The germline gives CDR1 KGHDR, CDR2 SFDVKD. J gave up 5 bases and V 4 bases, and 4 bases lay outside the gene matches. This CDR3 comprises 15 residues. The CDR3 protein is CATSDPGQGNEKLFF. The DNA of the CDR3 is TGTGCCACCAGTGACCCGGGACAGGGAAATGAAAAACTGTTTTTT.

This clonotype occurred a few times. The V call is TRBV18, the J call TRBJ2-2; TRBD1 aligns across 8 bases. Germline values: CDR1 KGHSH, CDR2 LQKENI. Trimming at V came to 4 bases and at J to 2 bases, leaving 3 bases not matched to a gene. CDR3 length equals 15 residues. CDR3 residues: CASSQQGANTGELFF. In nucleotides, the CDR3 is TGTGCCAGCTCACAGCAGGGGGCCAACACCGGGGAGCTGTTTTTT.

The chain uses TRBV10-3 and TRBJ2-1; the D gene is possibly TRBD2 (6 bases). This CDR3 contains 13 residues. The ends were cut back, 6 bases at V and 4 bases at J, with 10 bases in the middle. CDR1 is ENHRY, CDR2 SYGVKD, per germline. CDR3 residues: CAISGGEYNEQFF. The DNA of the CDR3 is TGTGCCATCAGCGGGGGAGAGTACAATGAGCAGTTCTTC.

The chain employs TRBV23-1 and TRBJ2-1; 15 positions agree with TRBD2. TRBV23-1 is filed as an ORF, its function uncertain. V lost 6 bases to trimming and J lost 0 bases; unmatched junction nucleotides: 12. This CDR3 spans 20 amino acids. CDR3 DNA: TGCGCCAGCAGCGGGACAAGACCGGGACTAGCGGGGGGCTCCTACAATGAGCAGTTCTTC. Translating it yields CASSGTRPGLAGGSYNEQFF.

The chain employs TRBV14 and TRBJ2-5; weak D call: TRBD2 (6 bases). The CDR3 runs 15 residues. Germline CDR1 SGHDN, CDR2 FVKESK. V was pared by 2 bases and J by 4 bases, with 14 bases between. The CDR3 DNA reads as TGTGCCAGCAGCCAAACCAATGTGGGGGGAGAGACCCAGTACTTC. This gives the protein CASSQTNVGGETQYF.

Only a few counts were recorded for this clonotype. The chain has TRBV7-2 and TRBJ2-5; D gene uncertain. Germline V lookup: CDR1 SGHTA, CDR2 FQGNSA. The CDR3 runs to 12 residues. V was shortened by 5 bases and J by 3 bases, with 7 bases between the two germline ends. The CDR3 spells CASSHQEETQYF. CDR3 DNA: TGTGCCAGCAGCCACCAGGAAGAGACCCAGTACTTC.

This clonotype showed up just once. CDR3 region: CASSQYSVRETQYF. The CDR3 coding sequence is TGTGCCAGCAGTCAGTACAGCGTCCGGGAGACCCAGTACTTC. V gene TRBV12-3 or TRBV12-4 combines with J gene TRBJ2-4, with D unclear. Matching the DNA end better, TRBJ2-5 makes the J call doubtful. The CDR3 consists of 14 residues.

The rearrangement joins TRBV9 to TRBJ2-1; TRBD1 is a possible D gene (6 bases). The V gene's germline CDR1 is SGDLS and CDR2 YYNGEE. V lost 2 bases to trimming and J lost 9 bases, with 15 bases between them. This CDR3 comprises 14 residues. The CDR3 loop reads CASSVQGLEAEQFF. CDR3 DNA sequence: TGTGCCAGCAGCGTCCAGGGGTTGGAGGCTGAGCAGTTCTTC.

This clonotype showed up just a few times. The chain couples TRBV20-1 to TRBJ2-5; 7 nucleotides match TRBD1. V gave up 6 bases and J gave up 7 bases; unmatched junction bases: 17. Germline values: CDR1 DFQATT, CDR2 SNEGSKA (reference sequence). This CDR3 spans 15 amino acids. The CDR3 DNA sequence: TGCAGTGCCATAGATCCAGACAGGGCCCAGATGACCCAGTACTTC. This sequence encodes CSAIDPDRAQMTQYF.

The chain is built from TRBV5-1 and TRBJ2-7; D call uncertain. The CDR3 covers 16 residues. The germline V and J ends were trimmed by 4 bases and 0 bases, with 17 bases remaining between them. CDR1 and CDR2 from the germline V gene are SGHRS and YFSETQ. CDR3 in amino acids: CASSPKASKGSYEQYF. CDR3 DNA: TGCGCCAGCAGCCCGAAAGCTTCCAAGGGCTCCTACGAGCAGTACTTC.

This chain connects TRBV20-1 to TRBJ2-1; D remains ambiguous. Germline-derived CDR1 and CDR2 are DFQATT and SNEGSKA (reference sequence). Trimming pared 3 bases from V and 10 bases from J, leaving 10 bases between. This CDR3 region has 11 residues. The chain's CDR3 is CSARLWTEQFF. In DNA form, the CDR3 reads TGCAGTGCTAGGTTGTGGACCGAGCAGTTCTTC.

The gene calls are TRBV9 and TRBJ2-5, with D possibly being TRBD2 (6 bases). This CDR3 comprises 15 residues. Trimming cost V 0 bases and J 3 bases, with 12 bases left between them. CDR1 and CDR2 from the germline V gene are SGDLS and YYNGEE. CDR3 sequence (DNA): TGTGCCAGCAGCGTAGGGGGGTCGGGGGAAGAGACCCAGTACTTC. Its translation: CASSVGGSGEETQYF.

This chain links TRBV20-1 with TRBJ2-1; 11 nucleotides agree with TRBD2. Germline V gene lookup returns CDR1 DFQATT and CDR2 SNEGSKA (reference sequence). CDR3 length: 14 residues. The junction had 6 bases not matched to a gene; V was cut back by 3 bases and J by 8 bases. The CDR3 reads CSARVAGGPDEQFF. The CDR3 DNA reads TGCAGTGCTAGGGTAGCGGGAGGGCCCGATGAGCAGTTCTTC.